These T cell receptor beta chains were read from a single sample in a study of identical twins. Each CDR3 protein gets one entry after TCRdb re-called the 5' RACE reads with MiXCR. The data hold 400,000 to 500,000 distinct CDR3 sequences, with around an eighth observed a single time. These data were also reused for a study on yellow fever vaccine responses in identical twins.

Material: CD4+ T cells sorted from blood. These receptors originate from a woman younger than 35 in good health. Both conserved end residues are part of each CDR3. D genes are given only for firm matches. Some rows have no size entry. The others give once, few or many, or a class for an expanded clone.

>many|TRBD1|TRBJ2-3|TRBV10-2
CATGQGTDTQYF
TGCGCCACAGGACAGGGGACAGATACGCAGTATTTT
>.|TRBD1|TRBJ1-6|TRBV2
CASSGDSSYNSPLHF
TGTGCCAGCAGCGGGGACAGTTCCTATAATTCACCCCTCCACTTT
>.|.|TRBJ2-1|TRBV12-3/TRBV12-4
CASKKQGDGSYNEQFF
TGTGCCAGCAAGAAACAGGGTGATGGCTCCTACAATGAGCAGTTCTTC
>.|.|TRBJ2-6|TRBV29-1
CSVAGSGANVLTF
TGCAGCGTTGCAGGGTCCGGGGCCAACGTCCTGACTTTC
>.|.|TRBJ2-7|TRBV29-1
CSVCGQGIIEQYF
TGCAGCGTATGCGGTCAGGGAATTATCGAGCAGTACTTC
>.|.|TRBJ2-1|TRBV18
CASSESGYSYNEQFF
TGTGCCAGCTCGGAGTCGGGCTACTCCTACAATGAGCAGTTCTTC
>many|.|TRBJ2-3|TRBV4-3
CASSRTTGNTQYF
TGCGCCAGCAGCCGAACGACAGGAAATACGCAGTATTTT
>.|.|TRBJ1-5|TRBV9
CASSRQENQPQHF
TGTGCCAGCAGCCGCCAAGAGAATCAGCCCCAGCATTTT
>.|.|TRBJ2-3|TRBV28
CASSSNKNTDTQYF
TGTGCCAGCAGCTCCAACAAGAACACAGATACGCAGTATTTT
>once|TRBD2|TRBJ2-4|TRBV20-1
CCVSIHRILAGLDIQYF
TGCTGTGTCTCGATCCACAGAATACTAGCGGGATTGGACATTCAGTACTTC
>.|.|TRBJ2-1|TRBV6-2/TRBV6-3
CASSYVAGYNEQFF
TGTGCCAGCAGTTACGTGGCGGGTTACAATGAGCAGTTCTTC
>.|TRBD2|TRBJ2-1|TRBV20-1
CSARISLAGRNEQFF
TGCAGTGCTAGAATTAGCCTAGCGGGACGGAATGAGCAGTTCTTC
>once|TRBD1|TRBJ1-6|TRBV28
CASSGQGARSPLHF
TGTGCCAGCAGCGGACAGGGGGCGAGGTCACCCCTCCACTTT
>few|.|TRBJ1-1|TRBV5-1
CASFPSQLNTEAFF
TGCGCCAGCTTTCCTTCGCAGCTGAACACTGAAGCTTTCTTT
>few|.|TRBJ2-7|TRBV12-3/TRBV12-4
CASSSRPQLGEQYF
TGTGCCAGCAGTTCCCGGCCCCAACTAGGGGAGCAGTACTTC
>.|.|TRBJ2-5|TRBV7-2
CASSFRFAETQYF
TGTGCCAGCTCATTTCGCTTTGCGGAGACCCAGTACTTC